A single sample gave rise to the 21 T cell receptor beta chains below, sequenced in a study of blood T cell repertoires in COVID-19. The protocol was immunoSEQ multiplex PCR, while the TCRdb copy is restricted to in-frame clones and leaves out a portion. Altogether more than 150,000 clones are present, 90% being singletons, with the ten largest covering 0.5% to 0.55%. The sequenced material came from peripheral blood. Receptors were obtained from a man aged 45-65 years with acute or convalescent COVID-19.

The chain uses TRBV27 and TRBJ2-1, with 7 bases aligning to TRBD2. The CDR3 totals 17 residues. With 2 bases clipped from V and 1 base from J, the junction kept 8 bases outside the gene matches. Looked up from germline, CDR1 is MNHEY and CDR2 is SMNVEV (reference sequence). The chain's CDR3 is CASSLNQASGSYNEQFF. CDR3 bases: TGTGCCAGCAGTTTAAACCAGGCTAGCGGATCCTACAATGAGCAGTTCTTC.

This chain links TRBV27 with TRBJ2-5; 8 nucleotides line up with TRBD2. Per germline, CDR1 MNHEY and CDR2 SMNVEV (reference sequence). V dropped 7 bases and J dropped 2; count of bases not matched to a gene: 9. CDR3 length: 15 amino acids. The DNA of the CDR3 is TGTGCCAGCAAAAGAAGCGGGAGTCATCAAGAGACCCAGTACTTC. It specifies CASKRSGSHQETQYF.

The chain joins TRBV6-2 or TRBV6-3 to TRBJ1-5, with D perhaps TRBD1 (5 bases). V was shortened by 0 bases and J by 9 bases, with 12 bases between the two germline ends. The germline V gene has CDR1 MNHEY and CDR2 SVGEGT. This CDR3 has 14 residues. CDR3 sequence: CASSYSGTSRPQHF. CDR3 coding DNA: TGTGCCAGCAGTTACTCCGGGACTTCCCGGCCCCAGCATTTT.

The CDR3 DNA reads TGTGCCAGCAGCTTAGATTCCGGGAATGAAGCTTTCTTT. Translation: CASSLDSGNEAFF. This rearrangement joins TRBV11-3 to TRBJ1-1; D remains ambiguous. Germline lookup yields CDR1 SGHNT and CDR2 YENEEA. The CDR3 consists of 13 residues. The V gene lost 0 bases and the J gene lost 7 bases, with 9 bases spanning the gap.

The CDR3: CASSGRDYGYTF. The CDR3 DNA is TGTGCCAGCAGTGGCCGTGACTATGGCTACACCTTC. The chain has TRBV28 and TRBJ1-2; D not resolved. This CDR3 has 12 amino acids. Germline V lookup: CDR1 MDHEN, CDR2 SYDVKM. V was pared by 5 bases and J by 3 bases, with 7 bases between.

V is TRBV2 and J is TRBJ2-2; 7 bases are shared with TRBD1. The germline V gene encodes CDR1 SNHLY and CDR2 FYNNEI. J was trimmed by 6 bases and V by 10 bases; bases with no gene match: 11. The CDR3 has 14 residues. In nucleotides, the CDR3 is TGTGCCAACACCGGGACAGAAAATGCCGGGGAGCTGTTTTTT. As protein: CANTGTENAGELFF.

This chain joins TRBV7-2 and TRBJ2-7; D is possibly TRBD1 (5 bases). This CDR3 region has 14 residues. Trimming cost V 5 bases and J 3 bases, with 14 bases left between them. The germline gives CDR1 SGHTA, CDR2 FQGNSA. The CDR3 DNA sequence: TGTGCCAGCAGCCGTGGCACAGGCGTCTACGAGCAGTACTTC. This encodes CASSRGTGVYEQYF.

The chain recombines TRBV9 with TRBJ2-1; 13 positions match TRBD2. CDR1 is SGDLS, CDR2 YYNGEE, per germline. The V gene end was trimmed by 3 bases and the J gene end by 7 bases; junction bases not matched to a gene: 7. The CDR3 spans 16 residues. The CDR3 DNA reads TGTGCCAGCAGCGAGACTAGCGGGAGGAGGAAAAATGAGCAGTTCTTC. This encodes CASSETSGRRKNEQFF.

As for this clone: Other DNA sequences within the sample encode an identical CDR3. The chain is built from TRBV7-3 and TRBJ2-2, with a tentative D call TRBD1 (5 bases). V shed 3 bases and J shed 1 base, with 6 bases lying between them. Germline V CDR1 and CDR2: SGHTA, FQGTGA. CDR3 length: 14 residues. The CDR3, as DNA: TGTGCCAGCAGCTTGCAGGGGAACACCGGGGAGCTGTTTTTT. It specifies CASSLQGNTGELFF.

The V and J genes are TRBV15 and TRBJ2-5, with D hard to call. The CDR3 length is 12 residues. V was clipped by 6 bases and J by 5 bases, with 10 bases between them. CDR1 LNHNV and CDR2 YYDKDF come from the germline V gene (reference sequence). Here the CDR3 DNA reads TGTGCCACCAGTGAGACTGGGGAGACCCAGTACTTC. It is translated as CATSETGETQYF.

J is TRBJ2-5 and V is TRBV7-3, with 11 nucleotides matching TRBD2. CDR3 length: 17 residues. The trim removed 2 bases at V and 4 bases at J, leaving 9 bases unmatched. CDR1 and CDR2 (germline): SGHTA, FQGTGA. CDR3 sequence (DNA): TGTGCCAGCAGCTTAGGGCTAGCGGGGGGTGAATTAGAGACCCAGTACTTC. It encodes CASSLGLAGGELETQYF.

The chain recombines TRBV6-5 with TRBJ2-7; 8 bases align to TRBD1. The V segment lost 5 bases and the J segment 5 bases; nucleotides outside the gene matches: 2. The CDR3 is 12 residues long. Per the germline V gene, CDR1 is MNHEY and CDR2 is SVGAGI. CDR3 amino acids: CASSQGANEQYV. The CDR3 DNA reads as TGTGCCAGCAGTCAGGGGGCCAACGAGCAGTACGTC.

This chain uses TRBV5-6 with TRBJ2-1; a weak D match, TRBD1 (5 bases). V lost 7 bases and J lost 4, with 21 bases in between. Germline CDR1 reads SGHDT; CDR2 reads YYEEEE. The CDR3 totals 16 residues. Here the CDR3 DNA reads TGTGCCAGCGAGCCCGGGTTTGAGACAGATTACAATGAGCAGTTCTTC. Translated: CASEPGFETDYNEQFF.

V usage is TRBV28 and J usage is TRBJ2-1; D gene unclear. Germline CDR1 reads MDHEN; CDR2 reads SYDVKM. V lost 5 bases to trimming and J lost 4 bases, with 9 bases between them. This CDR3 has 13 residues. CDR3 DNA: TGTGCCAGCAGTGCGGCGGATTACAATGAGCAGTTCTTC. Translation gives CASSAADYNEQFF.

The chain joins TRBV19 to TRBJ1-4, with a tentative D call TRBD1 (6 bases). Germline V gene lookup returns CDR1 LNHDA and CDR2 SQIVND (reference sequence). CDR3 size: 14 residues. V dropped 5 bases and J dropped 5 bases, with 12 bases sitting between them. The CDR3 is CASSSGTRNEKLFF. CDR3 sequence (DNA): TGTGCCAGTAGTTCCGGGACAAGAAATGAAAAACTGTTTTTT.

Here the CDR3 DNA reads TGTGCCAGCAGCCAAGTCAGCGAGGGTGAAAAACTGTTTTTT. Its protein product is CASSQVSEGEKLFF. The chain combines TRBV4-2 with TRBJ1-4; D remains unclear. This CDR3 contains 14 residues. The germline V gene encodes CDR1 LGHNA and CDR2 YNFKEQ. The V end lost 1 base, the J end lost 7 bases, and 10 bases lay between the germline ends.

This sequence joins TRBV2 and TRBJ2-3; D is perhaps TRBD2 (5 bases). The germline V gene encodes CDR1 SNHLY and CDR2 FYNNEI. The ends were cut back, 7 bases at V and 2 bases at J, with 13 bases in the middle. The CDR3 has 14 amino acids. CDR3 residues: CASKARAVTDTQYF. CDR3 in DNA: TGTGCCAGCAAGGCGAGGGCAGTCACAGATACGCAGTATTTT.

The CDR3 here is CASSQQGLEAFF. CDR3 coding DNA: TGTGCCAGCAGTCAACAGGGTTTGGAAGCTTTCTTT. The chain recombines TRBV2 with TRBJ1-1; D is perhaps TRBD1 (6 bases). In germline, CDR1 is SNHLY, CDR2 FYNNEI. This CDR3 spans 12 amino acids. Trimming took 5 bases from V and 8 from J, leaving 12 bases between them.

The V gene is TRBV15, the J gene TRBJ2-5; 11 bases are shared with TRBD2. The germline V gene has CDR1 LNHNV and CDR2 YYDKDF (reference sequence). V dropped 1 base and J dropped 2; count of bases not matched to a gene: 15. The CDR3 covers 20 residues. This CDR3 reads CATSRGYPGRLAGKQETQYF. In DNA form, the CDR3 reads TGTGCCACCAGCAGAGGTTATCCGGGGAGACTAGCGGGGAAGCAAGAGACCCAGTACTTC.

The V call is TRBV10-3, the J call TRBJ2-5; 7 bases agree with TRBD1. The CDR3 is 16 amino acids. CDR1 and CDR2 (germline): ENHRY, SYGVKD. The junction had 6 bases not matched to a gene; V was cut back by 0 bases and J by 2 bases. CDR3 sequence: CAISESAPGQQETQYF. The CDR3 coding sequence is TGTGCCATCAGTGAGTCCGCGCCGGGACAGCAAGAGACCCAGTACTTC.

In DNA form, the CDR3 reads TGCGCCAGCAAGCCACCTACCCGACAGGGGTCGTTTGGCGAGCAGTACGTC. It translates to CASKPPTRQGSFGEQYV. The chain carries TRBV23-1 and TRBJ2-7, with TRBD1 matching over 8 bases. TRBV23-1 is an ORF, with its function uncertain. The CDR3 has 17 amino acids. V was pared by 7 bases and J by 6 bases, with 20 bases of the junction left unmatched.